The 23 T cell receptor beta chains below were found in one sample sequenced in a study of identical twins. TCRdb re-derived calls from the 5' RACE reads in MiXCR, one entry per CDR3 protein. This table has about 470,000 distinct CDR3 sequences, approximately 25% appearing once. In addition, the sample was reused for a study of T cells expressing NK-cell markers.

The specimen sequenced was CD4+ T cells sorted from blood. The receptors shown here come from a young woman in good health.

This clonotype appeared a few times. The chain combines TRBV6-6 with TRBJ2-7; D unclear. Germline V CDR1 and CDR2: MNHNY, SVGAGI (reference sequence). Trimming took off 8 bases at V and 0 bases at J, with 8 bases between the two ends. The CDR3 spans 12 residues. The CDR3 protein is CASSGLSYEQYF. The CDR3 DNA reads TGTGCCAGCTCCGGGCTCTCCTACGAGCAGTACTTC.

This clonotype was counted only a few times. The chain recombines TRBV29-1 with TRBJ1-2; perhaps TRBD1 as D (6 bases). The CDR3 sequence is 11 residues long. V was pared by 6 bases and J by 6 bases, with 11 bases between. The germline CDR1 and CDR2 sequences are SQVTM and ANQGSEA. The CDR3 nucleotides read TGCAGCGTAAAGGACAGAAATGGCTACACCTTC. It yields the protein CSVKDRNGYTF.

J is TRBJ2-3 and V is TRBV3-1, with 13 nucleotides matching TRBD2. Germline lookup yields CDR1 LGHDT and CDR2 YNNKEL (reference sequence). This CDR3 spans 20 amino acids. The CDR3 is CTITLRKETRTSGSIDTQYF. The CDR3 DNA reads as TGTACCATCACCCTGAGGAAGGAAACAAGGACTAGCGGGAGTATAGATACGCAGTATTTT.

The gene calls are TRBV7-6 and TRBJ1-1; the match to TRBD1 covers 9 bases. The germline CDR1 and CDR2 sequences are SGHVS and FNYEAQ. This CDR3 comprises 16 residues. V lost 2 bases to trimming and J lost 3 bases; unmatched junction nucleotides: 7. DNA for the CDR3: TGTGCCAGCAGCTTACGGACAGGGGCAAGGTACACTGAAGCTTTCTTT. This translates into CASSLRTGARYTEAFF.

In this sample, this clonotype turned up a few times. The CDR3 loop is CASSSPTGIAYEQYF. The CDR3 DNA reads as TGTGCCAGCAGTTCCCCGACAGGAATCGCCTACGAGCAGTACTTC. The chain recombines TRBV27 with TRBJ2-7, with D maybe TRBD1 (6 bases). CDR3 length: 15 residues. From germline, CDR1 is MNHEY and CDR2 SMNVEV (reference sequence). V was pared by 4 bases and J by 2 bases, with 15 bases between.

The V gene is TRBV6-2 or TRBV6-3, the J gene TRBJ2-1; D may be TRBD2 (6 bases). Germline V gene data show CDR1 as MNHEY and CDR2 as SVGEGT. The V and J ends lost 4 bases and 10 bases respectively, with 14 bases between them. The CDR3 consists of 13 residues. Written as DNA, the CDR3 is TGTGCCAGCAGTTCCTACGGGCGGGACGAGCAGTTCTTC. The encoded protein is CASSSYGRDEQFF.

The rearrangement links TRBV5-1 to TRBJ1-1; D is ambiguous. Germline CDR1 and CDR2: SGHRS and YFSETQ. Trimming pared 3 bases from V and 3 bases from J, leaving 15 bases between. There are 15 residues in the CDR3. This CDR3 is CASSYLTGQDTEAFF. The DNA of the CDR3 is TGCGCCAGCAGCTACCTAACCGGTCAGGACACTGAAGCTTTCTTT.

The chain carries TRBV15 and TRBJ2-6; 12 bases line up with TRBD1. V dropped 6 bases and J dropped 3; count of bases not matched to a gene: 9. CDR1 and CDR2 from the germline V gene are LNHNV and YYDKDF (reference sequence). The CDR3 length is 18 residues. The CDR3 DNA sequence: TGTGCCACCAGGCCCCCGGGACAGGGGGCTGGTGGGGCCAACGTCCTGACTTTC. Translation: CATRPPGQGAGGANVLTF.

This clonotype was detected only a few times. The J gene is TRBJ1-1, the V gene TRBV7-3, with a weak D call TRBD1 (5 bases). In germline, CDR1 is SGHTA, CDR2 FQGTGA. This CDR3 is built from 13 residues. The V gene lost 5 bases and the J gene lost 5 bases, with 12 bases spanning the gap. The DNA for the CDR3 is TGTGCCAGCAGCGTTGCGGGGGAGACTGAAGCTTTCTTT. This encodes CASSVAGETEAFF.

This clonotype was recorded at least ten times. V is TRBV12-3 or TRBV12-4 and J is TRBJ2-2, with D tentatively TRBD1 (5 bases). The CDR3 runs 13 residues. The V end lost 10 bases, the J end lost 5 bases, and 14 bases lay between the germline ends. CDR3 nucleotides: TGTGCCACCCTTTTTAAGGGGACCGGGGAGCTGTTTTTT. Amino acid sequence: CATLFKGTGELFF.

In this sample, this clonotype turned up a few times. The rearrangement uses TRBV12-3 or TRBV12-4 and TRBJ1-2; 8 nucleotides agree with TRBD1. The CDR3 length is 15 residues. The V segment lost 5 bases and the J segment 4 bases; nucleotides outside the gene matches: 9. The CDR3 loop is CASSVDRAIGYGYTF. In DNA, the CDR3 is TGTGCCAGCAGTGTGGACAGGGCCATAGGCTATGGCTACACCTTC.

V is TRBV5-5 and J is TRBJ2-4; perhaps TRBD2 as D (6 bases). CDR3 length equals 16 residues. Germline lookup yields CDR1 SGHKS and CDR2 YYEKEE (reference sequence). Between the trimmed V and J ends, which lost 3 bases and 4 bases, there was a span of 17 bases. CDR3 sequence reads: CASSYRTTGEKNIQYF. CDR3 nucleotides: TGTGCCAGCAGCTACCGGACAACGGGAGAAAAAAACATTCAGTACTTC.

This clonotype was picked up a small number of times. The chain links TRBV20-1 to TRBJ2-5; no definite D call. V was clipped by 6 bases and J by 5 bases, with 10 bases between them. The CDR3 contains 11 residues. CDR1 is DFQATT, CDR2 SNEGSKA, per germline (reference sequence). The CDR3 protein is CSALGRETQYF. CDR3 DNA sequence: TGCAGTGCCTTAGGTCGGGAGACCCAGTACTTC.

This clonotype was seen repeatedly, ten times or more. Written as DNA, the CDR3 is TGCGCCAGCAGCCCGGACCATCCCTACGAGCAGTACTTC. Translating it yields CASSPDHPYEQYF. This chain links TRBV5-1 with TRBJ2-7; no clear D gene. Trimming cost V 4 bases and J 2 bases, with 10 bases left between them. The CDR3 has 13 amino acids. Germline CDR1 reads SGHRS; CDR2 reads YFSETQ. The variable domain in full, with the rest retrieved from reference TRBV5-1 and TRBJ2-7, is KAGVTQTPRYLIKTRGQQVTLSCSPISGHRSVSWYQQTPGQGLQFLFEYFSETQRNKGNFPGRFSGRQFSNSRSEMNVSTLELGDSALYLCASSPDHPYEQYFGPGTRLTVT.

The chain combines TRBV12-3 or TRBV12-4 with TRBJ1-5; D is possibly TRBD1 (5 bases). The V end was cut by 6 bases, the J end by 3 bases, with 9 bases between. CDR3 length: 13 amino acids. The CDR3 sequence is CASRGEFNQPQHF. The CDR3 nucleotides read TGTGCCAGCAGGGGGGAATTCAATCAGCCCCAGCATTTT.

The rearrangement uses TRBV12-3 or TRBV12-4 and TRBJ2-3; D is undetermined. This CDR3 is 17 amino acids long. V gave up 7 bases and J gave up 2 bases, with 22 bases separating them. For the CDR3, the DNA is TGTGCCAGCACCCTCGACGTTCCCATCCGTAACACAGATACGCAGTATTTT. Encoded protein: CASTLDVPIRNTDTQYF.

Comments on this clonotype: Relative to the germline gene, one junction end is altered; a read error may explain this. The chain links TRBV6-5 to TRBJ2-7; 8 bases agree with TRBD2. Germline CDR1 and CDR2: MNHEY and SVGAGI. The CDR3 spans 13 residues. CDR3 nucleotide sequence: TGTGCCAGCAGTTACTCTACGGGGGGGAAAATGGACTTC. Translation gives CASSYSTGGKMDF.

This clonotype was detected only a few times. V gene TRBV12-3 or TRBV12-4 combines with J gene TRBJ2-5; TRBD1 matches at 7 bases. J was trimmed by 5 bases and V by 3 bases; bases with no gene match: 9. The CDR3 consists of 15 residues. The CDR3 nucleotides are TGTGCCAGCAGTTTGTTTGACAGGGCACGTGAGACCCAGTACTTC. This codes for CASSLFDRARETQYF.

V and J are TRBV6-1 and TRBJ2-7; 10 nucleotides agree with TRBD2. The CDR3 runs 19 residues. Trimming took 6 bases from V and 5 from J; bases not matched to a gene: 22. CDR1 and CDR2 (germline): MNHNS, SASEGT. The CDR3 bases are TGTGCCAGCAGCCGGGGCGGCAGCAGCGGGGGGGCCGTGGTCCACGAGCAGTACTTC. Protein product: CASSRGGSSGGAVVHEQYF.

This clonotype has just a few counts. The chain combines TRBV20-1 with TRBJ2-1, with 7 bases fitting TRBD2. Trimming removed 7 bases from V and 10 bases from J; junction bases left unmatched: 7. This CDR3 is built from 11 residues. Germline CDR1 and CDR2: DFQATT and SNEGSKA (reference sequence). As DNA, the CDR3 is TGCAGTGGGGAGGGGAGGGAAGAGCAGTTCTTC. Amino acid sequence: CSGEGREEQFF.

This CDR3 reads CASASLDTGELFF. The DNA for the CDR3 is TGCGCCAGCGCCTCACTCGACACCGGGGAGCTGTTTTTT. The chain carries TRBV5-1 and TRBJ2-2; D not resolved. Germline CDR1 and CDR2: SGHRS and YFSETQ. With 7 bases removed from V and 3 bases from J, the gap between germline ends came to 10 bases. There are 13 residues in the CDR3.

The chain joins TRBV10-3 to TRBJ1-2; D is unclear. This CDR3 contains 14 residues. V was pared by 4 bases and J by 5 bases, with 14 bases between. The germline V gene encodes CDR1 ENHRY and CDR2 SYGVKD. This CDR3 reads CAISASTAPYGYTF. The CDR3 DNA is TGTGCCATCAGTGCGTCCACAGCGCCTTATGGCTACACCTTC.

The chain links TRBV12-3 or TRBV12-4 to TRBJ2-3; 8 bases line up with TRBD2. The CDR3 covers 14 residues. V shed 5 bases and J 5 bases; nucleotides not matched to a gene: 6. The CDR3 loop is CASSRRGGEDTQYF. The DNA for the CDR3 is TGTGCCAGCAGTCGCCGGGGGGGCGAAGATACGCAGTATTTT.